This TCR beta chain derives from a study of cytomegalovirus exposure and HLA in healthy donors (dated by TCRdb to about 2017). General notes on the study: The 500 to 800 repertoires of the first cohort and the 120 validation repertoires were produced on the same platform, according to a later analysis. The study aimed to test whether cataloging public T cell receptors could reveal signatures of past pathogen exposure. Along with the roughly 700-subject first cohort, a separate validation cohort of approximately 110 different subjects was used. High-throughput TCR immunosequencing, statistical association of individual TCRs with disease status, and machine learning were combined to predict cytomegalovirus infection status. The paper as a whole reports these results and caveats: Cytomegalovirus status was reported to be diagnosed by the classifier with high specificity and sensitivity in both the original and validation cohorts. The study gave a list of roughly 150 TCR beta chains associated with cytomegalovirus. Most TCR sequences were observed very rarely across donors, whereas some public TCRs were present in many individuals. In a later analysis, TCRs clustered in the first cohort were found to also tend to co-occur in the approximately 120 validation repertoires, with around 94% of cluster scores above 0. In vitro tests confirmed that a few of the cytomegalovirus-associated TCR beta chains recognize cytomegalovirus antigens. According to the authors, the approach could potentially be generalized to other disease states and immunological phenotypes. All 110 or so repertoires were used to score co-occurrence in the validation cohort in a later analysis, because that analysis had no HLA typing for the cohort.

This clone was recorded only once. What antigen it recognizes has not been identified. The sample holds no much larger clone one base away, and base qualities are not on file. The donors were included in the validation cohort of over a hundred subjects, a group kept apart from the roughly 610-subject first cohort. Library method: the immunoSEQ multiplex PCR assay. On the authors' methods: A statistical classification framework was built to diagnose cytomegalovirus status from the catalog of TCR beta chain sequences. Sourced from immuneACCESS, this table was stored by TCRdb with only in-frame sequences that have V and J called. A share of the clones is absent; for the studies checked, an unresolved V gene accounts for under half, and the remainder has no known explanation. That table is the source of V, J and clone size, and D and trimming were worked out from the DNA. The sample table lists about 50,000 clones, around nine tenths of them with a count of one. In total, the top ten clones hold over 1.3% of the sample.

For CDR1 and CDR2, the germline V gene lists SQVTM and ANQGSEA. V is cut back by 8 bases and J by 0 bases, with 10 bases in the junction unmatched. The CDR3 runs 15 amino acids, cysteine and phenylalanine included. The entry retains the CDR3 DNA only, 45 bases that are in frame from base 1. The chain was built from TRBV29-1 and TRBJ2-5; TRBD1 aligns with 9 central bases. The TCR comes from a man younger than 30 in good health and CMV-seronegative. The sample comprised PBMCs. DNA sequence: TGCAGCCTTGCCGGGGGACAGGGTAACCAAGAGACCCAGTACTTC. It translates to CSLAGGQGNQETQYF.